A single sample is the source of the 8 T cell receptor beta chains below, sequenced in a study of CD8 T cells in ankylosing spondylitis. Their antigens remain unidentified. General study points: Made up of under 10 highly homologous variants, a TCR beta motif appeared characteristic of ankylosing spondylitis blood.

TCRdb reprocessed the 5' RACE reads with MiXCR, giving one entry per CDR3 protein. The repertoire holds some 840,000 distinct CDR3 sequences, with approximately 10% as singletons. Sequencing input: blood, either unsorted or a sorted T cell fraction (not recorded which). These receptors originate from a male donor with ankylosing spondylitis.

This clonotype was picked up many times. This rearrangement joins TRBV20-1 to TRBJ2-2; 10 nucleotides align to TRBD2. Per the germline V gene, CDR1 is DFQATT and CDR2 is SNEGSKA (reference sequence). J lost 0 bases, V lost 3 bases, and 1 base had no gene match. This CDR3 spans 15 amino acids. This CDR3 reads CSARLAGANTGELFF. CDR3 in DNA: TGCAGTGCTAGGCTAGCGGGGGCGAACACCGGGGAGCTGTTTTTT.

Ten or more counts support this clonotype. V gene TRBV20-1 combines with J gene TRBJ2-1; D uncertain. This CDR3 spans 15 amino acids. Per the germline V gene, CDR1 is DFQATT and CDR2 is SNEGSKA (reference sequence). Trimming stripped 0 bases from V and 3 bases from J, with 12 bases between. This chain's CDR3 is CSAREPQAVYNEQFF. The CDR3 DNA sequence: TGCAGTGCTAGAGAACCCCAGGCGGTCTACAATGAGCAGTTCTTC.

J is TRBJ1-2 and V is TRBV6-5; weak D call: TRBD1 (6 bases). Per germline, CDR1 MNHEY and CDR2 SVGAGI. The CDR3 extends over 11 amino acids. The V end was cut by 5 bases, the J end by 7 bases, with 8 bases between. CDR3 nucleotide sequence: TGTGCCAGCAGTAACAGGGCTGGCTACACCTTC. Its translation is CASSNRAGYTF.

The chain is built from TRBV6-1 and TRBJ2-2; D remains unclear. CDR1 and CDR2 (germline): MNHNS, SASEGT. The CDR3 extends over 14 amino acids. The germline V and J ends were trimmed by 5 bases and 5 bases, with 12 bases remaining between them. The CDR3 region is CASSPLWGTGELFF. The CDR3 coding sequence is TGTGCCAGCAGTCCCCTCTGGGGAACCGGGGAGCTGTTTTTT.

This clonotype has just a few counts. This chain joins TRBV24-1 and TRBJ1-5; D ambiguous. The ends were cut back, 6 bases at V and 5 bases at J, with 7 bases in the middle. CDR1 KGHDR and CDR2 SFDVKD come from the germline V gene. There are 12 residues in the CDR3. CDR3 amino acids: CATSKGYQPQHF. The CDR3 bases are TGTGCCACCAGTAAGGGATATCAGCCCCAGCATTTT.

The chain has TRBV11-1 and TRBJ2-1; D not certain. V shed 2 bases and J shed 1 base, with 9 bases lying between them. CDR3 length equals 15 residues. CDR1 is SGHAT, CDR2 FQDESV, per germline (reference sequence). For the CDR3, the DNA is TGTGCCAGCAGCTTAAGCTTACGATCCTACAATGAGCAGTTCTTC. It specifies CASSLSLRSYNEQFF. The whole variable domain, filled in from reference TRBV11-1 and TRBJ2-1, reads EAEVAQSPRYKITEKSQAVAFWCDPISGHATLYWYRQILGQGPELLVQFQDESVVDDSQLPKDRFSAERLKGVDSTLKIQPAELGDSAMYLCASSLSLRSYNEQFFGPGTRLTVL.

The CDR3 DNA reads TGTGCCAGCAGCTTATATCCAGCTGAAGCTTTCTTT. Residues: CASSLYPAEAFF. The chain carries TRBV7-9 and TRBJ1-1, with D uncertain. The CDR3 length is 12 residues. Germline V gene lookup returns CDR1 SEHNR and CDR2 FQNEAQ (reference sequence). V lost 2 bases and J 6 bases, leaving 7 bases between the germline ends.

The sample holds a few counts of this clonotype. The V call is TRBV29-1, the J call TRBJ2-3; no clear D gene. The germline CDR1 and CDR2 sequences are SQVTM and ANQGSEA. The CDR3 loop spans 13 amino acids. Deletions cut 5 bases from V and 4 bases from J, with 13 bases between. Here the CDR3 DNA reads TGCAGCGTTAACGTAGCTAACGCAGATACGCAGTATTTT. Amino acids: CSVNVANADTQYF.